This TCR beta chain was found in a study of cytomegalovirus exposure and HLA in healthy donors. Study-level background: As released early, the data held roughly 85 million unique TCRs from HLA-typed donors. General study findings and limits: TCR beta V- and J-gene trimming, according to a later analysis, was linked to a missense DCLRE1C variant. As was reported, the HLA-A and HLA-B alleles of most subjects were accurately predicted from TCR beta sequences.

The germline V and J ends were trimmed by 4 bases and 4 bases, with 6 bases remaining between them. Looked up from germline, CDR1 is SGHDT and CDR2 is YYEEEE. The length of the CDR3 is 12 residues. Primers: 60 Vbeta forward and 13 Jbeta reverse. Using immunoSEQ multiplex PCR, the repertoire was profiled, and TCRdb retains in-frame clones only, with some absent. The sample comprises 85,000 to 130,000 clones, around 76% of which are singletons, and around 3.8% rests with the top ten. Notes on this clone: The antigen is undetermined.

Likely unrecorded immune exposures existed in these nominally healthy donors. The chain has TRBV5-6 and TRBJ1-3; no definite D call. This TCR was sampled from a woman between 45 and 65 years old in good health and CMV-seropositive. Sequencing was performed on PBMCs. The CDR3 sequence: CASSKQGNTIYF. CDR3 DNA sequence: TGTGCCAGCAGCAAACAAGGAAACACCATATATTTT.